One sample yielded the 2 T cell receptor beta chains listed below, sequenced in a study of blood T cells in healthy people across ages. A J-beta primer mix and a sample-barcoded 5' primer were used in a second PCR of about 7 to 12 cycles. Each CDR3 protein gets one entry after TCRdb re-called the 5' RACE reads with MiXCR. The data hold 850,000 or so distinct CDR3 sequences, with less than 35% observed a single time. The sample consisted of blood. These receptor sequences come from an elderly woman in good health.

Comments on this clonotype: A much larger clone sits a single nucleotide away, making a read error possible. This chain connects TRBV18 to TRBJ2-5, with D uncertain. CDR1 KGHSH and CDR2 LQKENI come from the germline V gene. This CDR3 is built from 16 residues. The CDR3 coding sequence is TGTGCCGGCTCACCTGGGGTCGTCGCCTTGGGAGAGACCCAGTACTTC. Protein product: CAGSPGVVALGETQYF.

The chain uses TRBV19 and TRBJ1-2, with unresolved D. The V gene's germline CDR1 is LNHDA and CDR2 SQIVND (reference sequence). Trimming shortened V by 7 bases and J by 7 bases, and 19 bases separated the two germline ends. The CDR3 covers 14 residues. The CDR3 here is CASIGRRTRPGYTF. Here the CDR3 DNA reads TGTGCCAGTATCGGTCGGAGGACCAGACCTGGCTACACCTTC.